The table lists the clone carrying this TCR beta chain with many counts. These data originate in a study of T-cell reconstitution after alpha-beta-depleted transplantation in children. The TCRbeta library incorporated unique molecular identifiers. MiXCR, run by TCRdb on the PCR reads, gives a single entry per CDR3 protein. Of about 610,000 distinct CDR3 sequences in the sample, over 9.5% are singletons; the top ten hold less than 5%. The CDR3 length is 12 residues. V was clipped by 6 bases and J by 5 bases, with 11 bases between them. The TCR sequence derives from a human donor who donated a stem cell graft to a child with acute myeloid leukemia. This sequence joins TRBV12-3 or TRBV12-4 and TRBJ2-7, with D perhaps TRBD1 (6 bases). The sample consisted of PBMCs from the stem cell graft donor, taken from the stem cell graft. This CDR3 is CASRGDTNEQYF. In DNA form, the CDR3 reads TGTGCCAGCAGGGGGGACACCAACGAGCAGTACTTC.